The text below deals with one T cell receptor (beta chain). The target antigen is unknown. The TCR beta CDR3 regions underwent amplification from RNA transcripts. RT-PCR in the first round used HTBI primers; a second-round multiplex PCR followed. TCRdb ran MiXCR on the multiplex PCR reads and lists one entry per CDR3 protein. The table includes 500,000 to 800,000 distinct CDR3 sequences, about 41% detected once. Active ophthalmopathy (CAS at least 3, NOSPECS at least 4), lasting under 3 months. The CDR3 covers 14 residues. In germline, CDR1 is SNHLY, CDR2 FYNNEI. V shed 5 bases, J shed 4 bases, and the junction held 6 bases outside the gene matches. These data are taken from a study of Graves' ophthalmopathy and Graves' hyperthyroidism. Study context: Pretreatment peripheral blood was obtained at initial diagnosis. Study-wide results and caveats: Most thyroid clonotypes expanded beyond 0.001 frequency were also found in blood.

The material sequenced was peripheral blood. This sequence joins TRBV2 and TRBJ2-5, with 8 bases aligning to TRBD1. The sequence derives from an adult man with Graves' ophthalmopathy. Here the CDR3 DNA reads TGTGCCAGCAGTTTGTTAGGACAGGGAGAGACCCAGTACTTC. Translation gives CASSLLGQGETQYF.